This is a list of T cell receptor beta chains from one sample in a study of regulatory T cells in long-lasting Graves disease. Each CDR3 protein gets one entry after TCRdb re-called the multiplex PCR reads with MiXCR. In the table there are roughly 350,000 distinct CDR3 sequences, 16% of which are singletons. This same sample was also taken into another study, of T cells in Graves' hyperthyroidism and ophthalmopathy.

Sample: peripheral blood mononuclear cells (PBMCs), taken at new diagnosis, from a patient treated with antithyroid drugs. The receptors derive from a middle-aged man with Graves disease. Each CDR3 is given with its conserved first and last residue. A D gene is named only where the DNA matches it firmly. Only part of the rows carry a size: once, few, many, or a class if the clone is expanded.

CASSSAGGTGELFF	TGCGCCAGCAGCTCGGCAGGGGGGACCGGGGAGCTGTTTTTT	TRBJ2-2	TRBV5-1	-	many
CSVVTATDTQYF	TGCAGCGTTGTCACAGCGACAGATACGCAGTATTTT	TRBJ2-3	TRBV29-1	-	few
CASSMQGGTGELFF	TGTGCCAGTAGTATGCAGGGGGGCACCGGGGAGCTGTTTTTT	TRBJ2-2	TRBV19	-	once
CASGFPGTRRMNTEAFF	TGTGCTAGTGGTTTCCCCGGGACAAGGAGGATGAACACTGAAGCTTTCTTT	TRBJ1-1	TRBV12-5	-	-
CASTPPGQGAYEQYF	TGTGCCAGCACCCCTCCGGGACAGGGGGCCTACGAGCAGTACTTC	TRBJ2-7	TRBV6-2/TRBV6-3	TRBD1	many
CATSRDRGPGNTIYF	TGTGCCACCAGCAGAGATCGGGGCCCTGGAAACACCATATATTTT	TRBJ1-3	TRBV15	-	-
CASSPGTGGHEKLFF	TGCGCCAGCAGCCCTGGGACAGGGGGCCACGAAAAACTGTTTTTT	TRBJ1-4	TRBV5-1	TRBD1	many
CASSLWTGNTGELFF	TGCGCCAGCAGCCTGTGGACCGGGAACACCGGGGAGCTGTTTTTT	TRBJ2-2	TRBV5-1	-	-
CATSQDNQPQHF	TGTGCCACCTCCCAGGACAATCAGCCCCAGCATTTT	TRBJ1-5	TRBV2	-	-
CASRDRTDSGNTIYF	TGCGCCAGCCGGGACAGGACAGACTCTGGAAACACCATATATTTT	TRBJ1-3	TRBV5-1	TRBD1	-
CASSLGRQNQPQHF	TGTGCCAGCAGCCTCGGACGGCAGAATCAGCCCCAGCATTTT	TRBJ1-5	TRBV7-2	-	many
CASSTVDTYSNQPQHF	TGTGCCAGCAGCACTGTTGACACATATAGCAATCAGCCCCAGCATTTT	TRBJ1-5	TRBV7-8	-	many
CASSLVRGGQETQYF	TGCGCCAGCAGCCTTGTTCGCGGGGGACAAGAGACCCAGTACTTC	TRBJ2-5	TRBV5-1	TRBD2	-
CASSRNGETQYF	TGTGCCAGCAGCCGAAATGGAGAGACCCAGTACTTC	TRBJ2-5	TRBV12-3/TRBV12-4	-	many
CASSLDRGPEQYF	TGCGCCAGCAGCTTGGACAGGGGGCCCGAGCAGTACTTC	TRBJ2-7	TRBV5-1	TRBD1	many
CASSQVLAPQETQYF	TGTGCCAGCAGCCAAGTACTAGCGCCCCAAGAGACCCAGTACTTC	TRBJ2-5	TRBV3-1	TRBD2	many
CASSFSLENGELFF	TGTGCCAGCAGCTTTAGTCTAGAAAACGGGGAGCTGTTTTTT	TRBJ2-2	TRBV7-9	-	-
CAVVPGQAFYEQYF	TGTGCCGTTGTCCCGGGACAGGCATTCTACGAGCAGTACTTC	TRBJ2-7	TRBV6-1	TRBD1	-
CASSLDYTTGELFF	TGCGCCAGCAGCTTGGACTACACCACCGGGGAGCTGTTTTTT	TRBJ2-2	TRBV5-1	-	many
CASSPRDYEGPDTQYF	TGTGCCAGCAGCCCCCGGGACTATGAAGGCCCAGATACGCAGTATTTT	TRBJ2-3	TRBV12-3/TRBV12-4	TRBD2	many
CAISGTGGVDTQYF	TGTGCCATCAGTGGGACAGGGGGCGTAGATACGCAGTATTTT	TRBJ2-3	TRBV10-3	TRBD1	-
CASSLIPGGVGNEQFF	TGTGCCAGCAGCTTAATACCAGGGGGCGTTGGCAATGAGCAGTTCTTC	TRBJ2-1	TRBV7-3	TRBD1	many
CASSSGQSSTDTQYF	TGTGCCAGCAGTTCGGGACAGTCTAGCACAGATACGCAGTATTTT	TRBJ2-3	TRBV6-5	TRBD1	many
CASRDRGAGELFF	TGTGCCAGCCGGGACAGGGGGGCCGGTGAGCTGTTTTTT	TRBJ2-2	TRBV6-1	TRBD1	few
CASSELTGAAETQYF	TGTGCCAGCAGTGAACTGACAGGGGCTGCGGAGACCCAGTACTTC	TRBJ2-5	TRBV6-1	TRBD1	many
CASSLAPGYGNTIYF	TGTGCCAGCAGCTTAGCCCCAGGATATGGAAACACCATATATTTT	TRBJ1-3	TRBV7-2	-	many